These 26 T cell receptor beta chains were sequenced from one sample in a study of CD8 T cells in ankylosing spondylitis. One entry per CDR3 protein, called by TCRdb with MiXCR from the 5' RACE reads. The sample consists of fewer than 250,000 distinct CDR3 sequences, 10% to 13% of them appearing once. Sequencing was done on a sample of blood, either unsorted or a sorted T cell fraction (not recorded which). These receptor sequences come from a male donor with ankylosing spondylitis or in good health (not recorded which).

This clonotype was seen ten or more times. This chain uses TRBV25-1 with TRBJ2-2; 13 nucleotides line up with TRBD2. Germline-derived CDR1 and CDR2 are MGHDK and SYGVNS. V lost 0 bases and J lost 7; bases outside the gene matches: 5. This CDR3 is 17 amino acids long. CDR3 sequence (DNA): TGTGCCAGCAGTGAATATAGACTAGCGGGAGGAAGCGGGGAGCTGTTTTTT. It is translated as CASSEYRLAGGSGELFF.

This clonotype was counted a single time. One junction end disagrees with the germline gene, perhaps due to a read error. The rearrangement joins TRBV4-2 to TRBJ2-3, with TRBD2 matching 8 bases. The CDR3 has 16 residues. CDR1 is LGHNA, CDR2 YNFKEQ, per germline. The CDR3 loop is CASSQDDRGGGDTQYF. As DNA, the CDR3 is TGTGCCAGCAGCCAAGACGATCGGGGGGGCGGGGATACGCAGTATTTC.

This clonotype was observed many times. This chain connects TRBV6-1 to TRBJ2-3, with D possibly matching TRBD2 (7 bases). CDR1 is MNHNS, CDR2 SASEGT, per germline. This CDR3 is 14 amino acids long. Trimming took off 5 bases at V and 4 bases at J, with 13 bases between the two ends. CDR3 protein: CASSREGGADTQYF. The CDR3 region has the DNA TGTGCCAGCAGTAGGGAGGGGGGCGCAGATACGCAGTATTTT.

This clonotype was counted many times. As DNA, the CDR3 is TGTGCCAGCAGCCCGAGACAGGGCACTGAAGCTTTCTTT. Translated: CASSPRQGTEAFF. The chain joins TRBV3-1 to TRBJ1-1; 7 nucleotides align to TRBD1. The CDR3 has 13 amino acids. The ends lost 4 bases at V and 4 bases at J; junction bases unmatched: 3. Germline V gene data show CDR1 as LGHDT and CDR2 as YNNKEL (reference sequence).

This clonotype was detected ten times or more. This sequence joins TRBV20-1 and TRBJ2-1; no clear D. Germline V CDR1 and CDR2: DFQATT, SNEGSKA (reference sequence). V was pared by 0 bases and J by 8 bases, with 11 bases between. This CDR3 is 13 amino acids long. CDR3 amino acids: CSARDRVVDEQFF. The CDR3 bases are TGCAGTGCTAGAGATCGGGTGGTCGATGAGCAGTTCTTC.

This clonotype appeared many times. The rearrangement joins TRBV20-1 to TRBJ1-1; the D is unclear. V was shortened by 3 bases and J by 3 bases, with 11 bases between the two germline ends. Germline V gives CDR1 DFQATT, CDR2 SNEGSKA (reference sequence). This CDR3 contains 13 residues. The CDR3 DNA reads TGCAGTGCTAGTCCCCATGCGGACACTGAAGCTTTCTTT. Translating it yields CSASPHADTEAFF.

The sample holds many counts of this clonotype. The chain links TRBV10-3 to TRBJ2-7, with D uncertain. From germline, CDR1 is ENHRY and CDR2 SYGVKD. V was trimmed by 4 bases and J by 3 bases, leaving 7 bases between them. The CDR3 runs to 12 residues. In nucleotides, the CDR3 is TGTGCCATCAGTGGCACAAGCTACGAGCAGTACTTC. This gives the protein CAISGTSYEQYF.

This clonotype was seen repeatedly, ten times or more. The V gene is TRBV20-1, the J gene TRBJ2-5, with 15 bases identical to TRBD2. This CDR3 spans 20 amino acids. Germline assignment: CDR1 DFQATT and CDR2 SNEGSKA (reference sequence). Trimming at V came to 2 bases and at J to 5 bases, leaving 18 bases not matched to a gene. The CDR3 coding sequence is TGCAGTGCTAGACGCAGGGCCGGACTAGCGGGGGGGCCCGCCCGGGAGACCCAGTACTTC. As protein: CSARRRAGLAGGPARETQYF.

This clonotype came up many times. The genes are TRBV30 and TRBJ1-1, with a possible D match to TRBD1 (5 bases). The CDR3 consists of 16 residues. Per germline, CDR1 GTSNPN and CDR2 SVGIG (reference sequence). V was pared by 0 bases and J by 6 bases, with 20 bases between. The DNA of the CDR3 is TGTGCCTGGAGTGTACTAGGCAGCGGGGGGGGAGCTGAAGCTTTCTTT. Protein product: CAWSVLGSGGGAEAFF.

The table lists this clonotype with many counts. V and J are TRBV18 and TRBJ2-5, with TRBD2 matching 7 bases. Per germline, CDR1 KGHSH and CDR2 LQKENI. With 0 bases clipped from V and 5 bases from J, the junction kept 18 bases outside the gene matches. The CDR3 length is 19 residues. The CDR3 bases are TGTGCCAGCTCACCACCGGCAGCGGGATCCACCTTAATCTCGGAGACCCAGTACTTC. Protein: CASSPPAAGSTLISETQYF.

V gene TRBV6-5 combines with J gene TRBJ2-7, with D perhaps assigned TRBD1 or TRBD2 (6 bases each). CDR1 and CDR2 from the germline V gene are MNHEY and SVGAGI. This CDR3 is 16 amino acids long. The V and J ends lost 0 bases and 2 bases respectively, with 14 bases between them. CDR3 residues: CASSYSQLAGAYEQYF. The CDR3 DNA follows: TGTGCCAGCAGTTACTCTCAACTAGCAGGGGCCTACGAGCAGTACTTC.

The table lists this clonotype with many counts. The chain links TRBV5-1 to TRBJ1-2; the match to TRBD1 covers 8 bases. Germline V CDR1 and CDR2: SGHRS, YFSETQ. J lost 0 bases, V lost 4 bases, and 11 bases had no gene match. This CDR3 comprises 17 residues. The DNA for the CDR3 is TGCGCCAGCAGCGAGCCCAGGGGGCAGGTTGCTAACTATGGCTACACCTTC. It encodes CASSEPRGQVANYGYTF. The entire variable domain, with the rest obtained from reference TRBV5-1 and TRBJ1-2, is as follows: KAGVTQTPRYLIKTRGQQVTLSCSPISGHRSVSWYQQTPGQGLQFLFEYFSETQRNKGNFPGRFSGRQFSNSRSEMNVSTLELGDSALYLCASSEPRGQVANYGYTFGSGTRLTVV.

This clonotype was observed at least ten times. This chain uses TRBV12-3 or TRBV12-4 with TRBJ1-2, with 7 bases that match TRBD1. The CDR3 consists of 15 residues. Losses at the gene ends were 6 bases for V and 8 bases for J; bases not matched to a gene: 15. CDR3 in amino acids: CASRTDREGRGGYTF. The CDR3 DNA follows: TGTGCCAGCAGGACAGACAGGGAGGGACGGGGCGGCTACACCTTC.

This clonotype was recorded at least ten times. The rearrangement uses TRBV6-1 and TRBJ1-5, with TRBD1 matching 8 bases. Germline V lookup: CDR1 MNHNS, CDR2 SASEGT. Germline trimming cut 4 bases from V and 6 bases from J; bases unmatched to any gene: 11. The CDR3 totals 16 residues. CDR3 nucleotide sequence: TGTGCCAGCAGTGCTACCCCAGGGGGCGATAGTCAGCCCCAGCATTTT. Protein: CASSATPGGDSQPQHF.

This clonotype has at least ten counts. This chain connects TRBV27 to TRBJ2-2; no definite D call. Trimming stripped 4 bases from V and 1 base from J, with 10 bases between. The CDR3 is 15 amino acids. The germline CDR1 and CDR2 sequences are MNHEY and SMNVEV (reference sequence). The CDR3 DNA sequence: TGTGCCAGCAGTTCCTCTCTCAGGAACACCGGGGAGCTGTTTTTT. Its protein product is CASSSSLRNTGELFF.

This clonotype came up many times. The chain combines TRBV12-3 or TRBV12-4 with TRBJ2-2, with 8 bases lining up with TRBD2. The CDR3 has 12 amino acids. The V segment lost 5 bases and the J segment 10 bases; nucleotides outside the gene matches: 3. The CDR3 DNA reads TGTGCCAGCAGTACCGGACTAGCGGAGCTGTTTTTT. Translation: CASSTGLAELFF.

This clonotype was recorded many times. J is TRBJ2-7 and V is TRBV20-1; 9 positions match TRBD1. The junction had 8 bases not matched to a gene; V was cut back by 3 bases and J by 2 bases. There are 15 residues in the CDR3. The germline V gene encodes CDR1 DFQATT and CDR2 SNEGSKA (reference sequence). In DNA, the CDR3 is TGCAGTGCTAGGGAGGCCGGGACAGGGACCTACGAGCAGTACTTC. Translation gives CSAREAGTGTYEQYF.

This clonotype was recorded at least ten times. The rearrangement uses TRBV7-2 and TRBJ2-1; the match to TRBD1 covers 9 bases. The CDR3 covers 15 residues. Germline values: CDR1 SGHTA, CDR2 FQGNSA. V dropped 6 bases and J dropped 1; count of bases not matched to a gene: 4. As DNA, the CDR3 is TGTGCCAGCAGACTAGACAGGGGGTCCTACAATGAGCAGTTCTTC. Its translation is CASRLDRGSYNEQFF.

The chain uses TRBV7-9 and TRBJ2-5; the D is unclear. The CDR3 spans 15 residues. V lost 4 bases and J 1 base, leaving 13 bases between the germline ends. The germline V gene encodes CDR1 SEHNR and CDR2 FQNEAQ (reference sequence). The CDR3: CASSSLGKLQETQYF. The CDR3 DNA follows: TGTGCCAGCAGCTCCCTTGGGAAGCTCCAAGAGACCCAGTACTTC.

This clonotype was observed a handful of times. The chain employs TRBV20-1 and TRBJ1-1; D remains unclear. V was shortened by 1 base and J by 0 bases, with 9 bases between the two germline ends. The germline gives CDR1 DFQATT, CDR2 SNEGSKA (reference sequence). This CDR3 is 14 amino acids long. CDR3 region: CSARAGSMNTEAFF. The CDR3 DNA sequence: TGCAGTGCTAGAGCAGGCAGCATGAACACTGAAGCTTTCTTT.

This clonotype was found many times. The rearrangement links TRBV11-2 to TRBJ2-1; D possibly uses TRBD1 or TRBD2 (6 bases each). Germline CDR1 reads SGHAT; CDR2 reads FQNNGV. This CDR3 has 12 amino acids. With 6 bases removed from V and 14 bases from J, the gap between germline ends came to 17 bases. The CDR3 coding sequence is TGTGCCAGCAGTTTTGCATTAGGGGGGAAGTTCTTC. It is translated as CASSFALGGKFF.

This clonotype has ten or more counts. The V and J genes are TRBV10-3 and TRBJ2-2, with 9 positions matching TRBD2. V shed 3 bases, J shed 0 bases, and the junction held 5 bases outside the gene matches. The CDR3 covers 17 residues. Looked up from germline, CDR1 is ENHRY and CDR2 is SYGVKD. CDR3 sequence: CAISDGPSGANTGELFF. CDR3 DNA sequence: TGTGCCATCAGTGATGGGCCTAGCGGGGCGAACACCGGGGAGCTGTTTTTT.

This clonotype was observed at least ten times. V gene TRBV3-1 combines with J gene TRBJ1-4, with D unresolved. The length of the CDR3 is 12 residues. Trimming removed 0 bases at V and 16 bases at J, with 12 bases between. Germline-derived CDR1 and CDR2 are LGHDT and YNNKEL (reference sequence). The CDR3 DNA reads as TGTGCCAGCAGCCAAGAGGGCGAAGCAAGGTTTTTT. Protein sequence: CASSQEGEARFF. Looking up the rest from reference TRBV3-1 and TRBJ1-4 gives the full variable domain: DTAVSQTPKYLVTQMGNDKSIKCEQNLGHDTMYWYKQDSKKFLKIMFSYNNKELIINETVPNRFSPKSPDKAHLNLHINSLELGDSAVYFCASSQEGEARFFGSGTQLSVL.

This clonotype has at least ten counts. This chain links TRBV5-5 with TRBJ1-1, with TRBD1 as a possible D gene (5 bases). The ends were cut back, 3 bases at V and 2 bases at J, with 17 bases in the middle. Germline values: CDR1 SGHKS, CDR2 YYEKEE (reference sequence). The CDR3 runs 16 residues. CDR3 sequence: CASSSAGTWGNTEAFF. As DNA, the CDR3 is TGTGCCAGCAGCTCGGCGGGGACCTGGGGTAACACTGAAGCTTTCTTT.

This clonotype was counted ten times or more. The rearrangement joins TRBV20-1 to TRBJ2-7; a weak D match, TRBD2 (5 bases). V was cut by 6 bases and J by 5 bases, with 14 bases left in between. This CDR3 is built from 12 residues. Germline V gene sequence: CDR1 DFQATT, CDR2 SNEGSKA (reference sequence). The CDR3 nucleotides are TGCAGTGCCGCTCGGGGAAGCGACGAGCAGTACTTC. Protein: CSAARGSDEQYF.

This clonotype was seen many times. The chain couples TRBV5-1 to TRBJ1-1; the D gene is possibly TRBD1 (5 bases). In germline, CDR1 is SGHRS, CDR2 YFSETQ. The CDR3 is 13 amino acids. Deletions cut 4 bases from V and 6 bases from J, with 13 bases between. The DNA of the CDR3 is TGCGCCAGCAGCCCGACACAGGTAGCTGAAGCTTTCTTT. Translation gives CASSPTQVAEAFF.